This T cell receptor (beta chain) was recovered during a study of shared clonotypes between healthy human individuals. Splitting of CD4+ cells produced CD45RA+ naive and CD45RA-negative memory subsets. Libraries were prepared by immunoSEQ multiplex PCR; TCRdb keeps only in-frame clonotypes and omits some of them. The repertoire includes approximately 2.3 million clones, 85% to 95% of them detected once, and around 0.4% sits in the top ten. Per germline, CDR1 SGHNT and CDR2 YYREEE (reference sequence). This CDR3 region has 16 residues. Trimming pared 4 bases from V and 2 bases from J, leaving 16 bases between.

J is TRBJ1-3 and V is TRBV5-4; possible D gene TRBD1, 5 bases. Material for sequencing was naive CD4+ T cells from PBMCs. This sample's subset: CD45RA+ positively selected. This sequence was found in a man between 18 and 35 years old in good health. Some clones in this sample may be carry-over from other donors' samples. CDR3 sequence (DNA): TGTGCCAGCAGCACGGCCTCGGGGGTCACTGGAAACACCATATATTTT. Protein sequence: CASSTASGVTGNTIYF.